The 5 T cell receptor beta chains in this list originate from one sample, sequenced in a study of T cell responses to AZD1222 COVID-19 vaccine (dated by TCRdb to the early 2020s). Preparation of the library involved the immunoSEQ multiplex PCR assay. This immuneACCESS table, as held by TCRdb, lists in-frame sequences with V and J called but not all clones. Of the missing ones, under half trace to an unresolved V gene in checked studies; the others have no known cause. This sample comprises 150,000 to 200,000 clones, under 95% of them detected only once. Clones ranked in the top ten supply 1% of the sample. Read against the paper, the sample's time point label means: about 28 days (+/-7) after the second vaccine dose. This specimen was peripheral blood, taken 28 days after the second AZD1222 dose. These receptors all stem from an adult who received the AZD1222 COVID-19 vaccine.

The chain recombines TRBV25-1 with TRBJ1-1, with TRBD1 identical over 9 bases. Losses at the gene ends were 11 bases for V and 0 bases for J; bases not matched to a gene: 4. This CDR3 has 13 residues. Germline CDR1 reads MGHDK; CDR2 reads SYGVNS. The CDR3 nucleotides are TGTGCCGTTGGGACAGGGTTGAACACTGAAGCTTTCTTT. Protein sequence: CAVGTGLNTEAFF.

This chain uses TRBV6-1 with TRBJ2-7; D gene ambiguous. V shed 5 bases and J shed 5 bases, with 13 bases lying between them. CDR3 length: 13 amino acids. Germline V CDR1 and CDR2: MNHNS, SASEGT. The CDR3, as DNA: TGTGCCAGCAGTTGGGTAGGTTTGGACGAGCAGTACTTC. Its protein is CASSWVGLDEQYF.

The V gene is TRBV18, the J gene TRBJ2-3; 11 positions match TRBD2. This CDR3 region has 17 residues. V lost 0 bases to trimming and J lost 2 bases; unmatched junction nucleotides: 4. Per germline, CDR1 KGHSH and CDR2 LQKENI. CDR3: CASSPPASGGYTDTQYF. DNA for the CDR3: TGTGCCAGCTCACCACCGGCTAGCGGGGGGTACACAGATACGCAGTATTTT.

This clone has only one observation. The V gene is TRBV14, the J gene TRBJ2-7; D remains unclear. CDR1 is SGHDN and CDR2 is FVKESK in the germline V gene. This CDR3 contains 14 residues. V was trimmed by 1 base and J by 4 bases, leaving 11 bases between them. The CDR3, as DNA: TGTGCCAGCAGCCAAGGGCATAACCCTTACGAGCAGTACTTC. It encodes CASSQGHNPYEQYF.

V usage is TRBV7-9 and J usage is TRBJ2-3; 9 nucleotides line up with TRBD1. CDR3 size: 14 residues. CDR1 SEHNR and CDR2 FQNEAQ come from the germline V gene (reference sequence). V was clipped by 2 bases and J by 6 bases; unmatched bases: 3. The CDR3 loop is CASSLTGGRDTQYF. The CDR3 DNA follows: TGTGCCAGCAGCTTAACAGGGGGCCGGGATACGCAGTATTTT.